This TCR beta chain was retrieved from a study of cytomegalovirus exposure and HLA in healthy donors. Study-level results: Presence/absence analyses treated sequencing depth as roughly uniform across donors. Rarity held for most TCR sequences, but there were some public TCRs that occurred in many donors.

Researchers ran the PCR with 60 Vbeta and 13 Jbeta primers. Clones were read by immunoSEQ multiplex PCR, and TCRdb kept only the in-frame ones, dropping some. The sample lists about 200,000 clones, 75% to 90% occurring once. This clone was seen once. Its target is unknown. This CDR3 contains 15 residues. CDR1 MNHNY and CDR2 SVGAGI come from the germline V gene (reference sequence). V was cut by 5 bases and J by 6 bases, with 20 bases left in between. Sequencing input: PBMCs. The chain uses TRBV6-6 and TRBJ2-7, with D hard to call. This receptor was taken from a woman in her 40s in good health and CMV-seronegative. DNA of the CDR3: TGTGCCAGCAGTCCCGGTTCAAGTAGCCGAGTCGAGCAGTACTTC. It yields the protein CASSPGSSSRVEQYF.